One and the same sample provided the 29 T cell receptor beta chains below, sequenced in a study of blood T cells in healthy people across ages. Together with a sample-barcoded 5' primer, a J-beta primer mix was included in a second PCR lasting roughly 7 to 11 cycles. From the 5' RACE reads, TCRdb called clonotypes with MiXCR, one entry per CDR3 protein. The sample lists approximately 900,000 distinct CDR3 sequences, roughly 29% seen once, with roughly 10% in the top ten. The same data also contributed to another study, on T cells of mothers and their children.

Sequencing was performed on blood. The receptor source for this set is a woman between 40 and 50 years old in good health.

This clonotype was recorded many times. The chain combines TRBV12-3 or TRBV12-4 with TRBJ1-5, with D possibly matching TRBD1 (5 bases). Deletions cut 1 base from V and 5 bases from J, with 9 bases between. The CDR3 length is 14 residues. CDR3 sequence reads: CASSLGGVYQPQHF. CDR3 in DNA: TGTGCCAGCAGTTTAGGGGGGGTATATCAGCCCCAGCATTTT.

In DNA form, the CDR3 reads TGTGCCAGCAGTTTTACAGCTTCGGGCGAGCAGTACTTC. As protein: CASSFTASGEQYF. The rearrangement joins TRBV27 to TRBJ2-7; D remains unclear. This CDR3 is 13 amino acids long. V was clipped by 3 bases and J by 6 bases, with 12 bases between them. Germline V gives CDR1 MNHEY, CDR2 SMNVEV (reference sequence).

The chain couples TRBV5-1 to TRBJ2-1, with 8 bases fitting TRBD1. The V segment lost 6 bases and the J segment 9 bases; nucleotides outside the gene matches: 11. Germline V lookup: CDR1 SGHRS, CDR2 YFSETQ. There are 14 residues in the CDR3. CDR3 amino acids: CASTGQVAAAEQFF. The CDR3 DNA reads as TGCGCCAGCACGGGACAGGTGGCGGCTGCTGAGCAGTTCTTC.

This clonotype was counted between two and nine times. For the CDR3, the DNA is TGTGCCAGCAGCTCCGTCCGGGACCCGTTAGATACGCAGTATTTT. This encodes CASSSVRDPLDTQYF. This chain uses TRBV11-2 with TRBJ2-3; D possibly matches TRBD1 or TRBD2 (5 bases each). Germline-derived CDR1 and CDR2 are SGHAT and FQNNGV. V lost 4 bases, J lost 5 bases, and 16 bases lay in between. The CDR3 loop spans 15 amino acids.

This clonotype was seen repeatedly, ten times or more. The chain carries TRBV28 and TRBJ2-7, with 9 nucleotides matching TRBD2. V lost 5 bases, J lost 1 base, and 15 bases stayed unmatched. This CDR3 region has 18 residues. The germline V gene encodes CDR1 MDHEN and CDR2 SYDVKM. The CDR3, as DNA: TGTGCCAGCAGTGCAGGGGGTAGGTCTAGCGGGGAGTCCTACGAGCAGTACTTC. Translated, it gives CASSAGGRSSGESYEQYF.

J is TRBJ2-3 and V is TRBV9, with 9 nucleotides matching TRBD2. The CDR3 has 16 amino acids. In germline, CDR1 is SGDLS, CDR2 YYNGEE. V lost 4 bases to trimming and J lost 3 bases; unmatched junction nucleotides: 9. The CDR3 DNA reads TGTGCCAGCAGCCCGTGGACTAGCGTTCCTACAGATACGCAGTATTTT. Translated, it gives CASSPWTSVPTDTQYF. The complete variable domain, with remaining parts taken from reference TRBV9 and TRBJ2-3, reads DSGVTQTPKHLITATGQRVTLRCSPRSGDLSVYWYQQSLDQGLQFLIQYYNGEERAKGNILERFSAQQFPDLHSELNLSSLELGDSALYFCASSPWTSVPTDTQYFGPGTRLTVL.

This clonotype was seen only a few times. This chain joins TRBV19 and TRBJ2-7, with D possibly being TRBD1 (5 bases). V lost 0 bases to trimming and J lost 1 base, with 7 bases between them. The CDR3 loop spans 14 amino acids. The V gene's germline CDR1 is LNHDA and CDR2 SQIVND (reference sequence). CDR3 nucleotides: TGTGCCAGTAGTATAGAGGGGCGATCCTACGAGCAGTACTTC. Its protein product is CASSIEGRSYEQYF.

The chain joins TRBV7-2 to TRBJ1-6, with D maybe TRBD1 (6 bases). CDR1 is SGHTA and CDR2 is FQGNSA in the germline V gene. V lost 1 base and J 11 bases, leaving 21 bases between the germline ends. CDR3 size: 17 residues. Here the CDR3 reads CASSLDPTRGGGPPLHF. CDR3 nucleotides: TGTGCCAGCAGCTTAGATCCCACACGCGGAGGGGGACCACCCCTCCACTTT.

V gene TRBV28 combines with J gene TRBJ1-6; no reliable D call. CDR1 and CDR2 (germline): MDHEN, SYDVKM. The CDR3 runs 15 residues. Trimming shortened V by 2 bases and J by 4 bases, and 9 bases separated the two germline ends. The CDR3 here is CASSLQLNYNSPLHF. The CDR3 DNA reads TGTGCCAGCAGTTTACAACTGAATTATAATTCACCCCTCCACTTT.

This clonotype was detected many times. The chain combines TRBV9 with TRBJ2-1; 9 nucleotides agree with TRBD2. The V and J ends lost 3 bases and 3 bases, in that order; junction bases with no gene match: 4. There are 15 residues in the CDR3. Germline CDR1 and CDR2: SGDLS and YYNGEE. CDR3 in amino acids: CASSETAGGYNEQFF. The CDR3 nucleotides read TGTGCCAGCAGCGAGACAGCGGGGGGCTACAATGAGCAGTTCTTC. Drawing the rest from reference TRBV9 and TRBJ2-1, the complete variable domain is DSGVTQTPKHLITATGQRVTLRCSPRSGDLSVYWYQQSLDQGLQFLIQYYNGEERAKGNILERFSAQQFPDLHSELNLSSLELGDSALYFCASSETAGGYNEQFFGPGTRLTVL.

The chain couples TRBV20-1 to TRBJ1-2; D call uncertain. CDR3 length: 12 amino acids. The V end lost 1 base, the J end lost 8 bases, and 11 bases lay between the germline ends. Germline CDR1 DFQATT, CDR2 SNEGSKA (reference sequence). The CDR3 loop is CSARVGWQGYTF. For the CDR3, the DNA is TGCAGTGCTAGAGTAGGTTGGCAGGGCTACACCTTC.

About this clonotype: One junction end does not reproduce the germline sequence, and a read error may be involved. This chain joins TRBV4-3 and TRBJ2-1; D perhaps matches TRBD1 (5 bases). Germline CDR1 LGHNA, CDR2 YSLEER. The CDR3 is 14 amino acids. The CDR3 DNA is TGCGCCAGCAGCCTTCAGGGTCTGGAGAATGGGCAGTTCTTC. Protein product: CASSLQGLENGQFF.

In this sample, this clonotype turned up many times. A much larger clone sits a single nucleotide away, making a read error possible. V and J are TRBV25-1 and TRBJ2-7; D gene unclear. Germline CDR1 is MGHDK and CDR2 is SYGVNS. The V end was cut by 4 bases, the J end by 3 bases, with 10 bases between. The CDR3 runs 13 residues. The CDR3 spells CASSGPLSYEQYF. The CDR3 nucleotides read TGTGCCAGCAGTGGCCCCCTAAGCTACGAGCAGTACTTC.

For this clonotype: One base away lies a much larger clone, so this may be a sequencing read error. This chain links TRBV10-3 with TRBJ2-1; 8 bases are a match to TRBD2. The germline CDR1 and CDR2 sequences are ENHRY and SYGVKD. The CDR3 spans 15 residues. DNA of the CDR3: TGTGCCACCAGTGACGGCGGGGGGATCAACAATGAGCAGTTCTTC. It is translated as CATSDGGGINNEQFF.

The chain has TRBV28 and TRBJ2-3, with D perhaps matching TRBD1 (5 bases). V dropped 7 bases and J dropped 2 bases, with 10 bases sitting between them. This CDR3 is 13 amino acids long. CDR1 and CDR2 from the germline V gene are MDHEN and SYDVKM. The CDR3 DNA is TGTGCCAGCAAAGACAGACCCACAGATACGCAGTATTTT. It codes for CASKDRPTDTQYF.

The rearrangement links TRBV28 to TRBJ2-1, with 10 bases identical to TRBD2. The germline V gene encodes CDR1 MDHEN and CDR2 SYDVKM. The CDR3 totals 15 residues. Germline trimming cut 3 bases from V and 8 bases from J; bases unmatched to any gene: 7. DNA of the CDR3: TGTGCCAGCAGTTTGGCCGGCACTAGCGGGGATGAGCAGTTCTTC. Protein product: CASSLAGTSGDEQFF.

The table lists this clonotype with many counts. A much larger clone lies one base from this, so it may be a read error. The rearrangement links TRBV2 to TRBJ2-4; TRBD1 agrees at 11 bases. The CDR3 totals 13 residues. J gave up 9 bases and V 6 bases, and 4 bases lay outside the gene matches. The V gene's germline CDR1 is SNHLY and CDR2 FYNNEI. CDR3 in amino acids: CASSGDRGSIQYF. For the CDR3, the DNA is TGTGCCAGCAGCGGGGACAGGGGGTCCATTCAGTACTTC. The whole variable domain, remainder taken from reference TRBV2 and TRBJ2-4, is EPEVTQTPSHQVTQMGQEVILRCVPISNHLYFYWYRQILGQKVEFLVSFYNNEISEKSEIFDDQFSVERPDGSNFTLKIRSTKLEDSAMYFCASSGDRGSIQYFGAGTRLSVL.

CDR3 protein: CASSSAGTGKQETQYF. The CDR3 region has the DNA TGCGCCAGCAGCTCCGCCGGGACAGGAAAACAAGAGACCCAGTACTTC. The gene calls are TRBV5-1 and TRBJ2-5; 8 bases agree with TRBD1. CDR1 SGHRS and CDR2 YFSETQ come from the germline V gene. The CDR3 runs to 16 residues. Unmatched junction bases numbered 9, after V lost 3 bases and J lost 2 bases.

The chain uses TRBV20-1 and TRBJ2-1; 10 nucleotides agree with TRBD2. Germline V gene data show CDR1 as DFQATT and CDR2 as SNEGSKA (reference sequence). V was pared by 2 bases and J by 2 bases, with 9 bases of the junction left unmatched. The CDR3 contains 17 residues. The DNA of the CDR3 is TGCAGTGCTAGATCCAGCGGGGGGGCCCTACCCTACAATGAGCAGTTCTTC. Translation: CSARSSGGALPYNEQFF.

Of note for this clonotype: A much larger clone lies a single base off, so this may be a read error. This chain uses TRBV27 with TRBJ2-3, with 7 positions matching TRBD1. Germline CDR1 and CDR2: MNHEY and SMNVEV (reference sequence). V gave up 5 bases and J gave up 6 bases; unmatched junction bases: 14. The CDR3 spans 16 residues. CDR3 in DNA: TGTGCCAGCAGTCAACCGACAGGGCCTCAGGGGGATACGCAGTATTTT. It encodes CASSQPTGPQGDTQYF.

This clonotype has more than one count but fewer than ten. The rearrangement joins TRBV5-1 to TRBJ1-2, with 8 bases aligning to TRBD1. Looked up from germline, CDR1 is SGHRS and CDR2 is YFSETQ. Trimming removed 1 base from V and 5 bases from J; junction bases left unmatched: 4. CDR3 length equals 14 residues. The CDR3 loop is CASSLTTGEYGYTF. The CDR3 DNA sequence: TGCGCCAGCAGCTTGACGACAGGGGAATATGGCTACACCTTC.

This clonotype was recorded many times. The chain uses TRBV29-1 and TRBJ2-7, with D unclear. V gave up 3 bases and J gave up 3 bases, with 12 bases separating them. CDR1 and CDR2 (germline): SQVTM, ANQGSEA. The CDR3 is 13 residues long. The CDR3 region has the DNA TGCAGCGTTGAGCTTGGCAGGAACTACGAGCAGTACTTC. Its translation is CSVELGRNYEQYF.

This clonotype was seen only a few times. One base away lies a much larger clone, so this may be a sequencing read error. The CDR3 loop reads CANSPVGDRALEQYF. The CDR3, as DNA: TGTGCCAACAGCCCAGTGGGGGACAGGGCCCTCGAGCAGTACTTC. V is TRBV7-2 and J is TRBJ2-7, with 9 bases identical to TRBD1. The CDR3 length is 15 residues. Per germline, CDR1 SGHTA and CDR2 FQGNSA.

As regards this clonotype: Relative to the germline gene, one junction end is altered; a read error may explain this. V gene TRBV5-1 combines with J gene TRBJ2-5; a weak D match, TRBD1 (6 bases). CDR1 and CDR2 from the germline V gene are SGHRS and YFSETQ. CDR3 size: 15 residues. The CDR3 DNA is TGCGCCAGCAGCCTAACAGGGTTGCGGCAAGAGACCCAGTGCTTC. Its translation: CASSLTGLRQETQCF.

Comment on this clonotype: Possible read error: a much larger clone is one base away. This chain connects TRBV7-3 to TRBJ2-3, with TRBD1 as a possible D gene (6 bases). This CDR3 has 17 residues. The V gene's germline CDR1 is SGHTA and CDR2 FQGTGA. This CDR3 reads CASSRGSRGFITDTRYF. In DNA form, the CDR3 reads TGTGCCAGCAGCCGTGGAAGCAGGGGTTTTATCACAGATACGCGGTATTTT.

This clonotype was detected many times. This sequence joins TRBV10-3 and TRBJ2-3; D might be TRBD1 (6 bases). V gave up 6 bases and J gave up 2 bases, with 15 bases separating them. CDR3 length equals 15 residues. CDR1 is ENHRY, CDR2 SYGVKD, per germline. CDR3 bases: TGTGCCATCAGCCGAGCAGGGGCAGACACAGATACGCAGTATTTT. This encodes CAISRAGADTDTQYF.

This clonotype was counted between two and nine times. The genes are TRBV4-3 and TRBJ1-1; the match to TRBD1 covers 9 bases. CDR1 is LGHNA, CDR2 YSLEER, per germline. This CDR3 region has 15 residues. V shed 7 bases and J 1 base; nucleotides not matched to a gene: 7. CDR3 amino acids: CASNQVGQGNTEAFF. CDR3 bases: TGCGCCAGCAACCAGGTGGGACAGGGGAACACTGAAGCTTTCTTT.

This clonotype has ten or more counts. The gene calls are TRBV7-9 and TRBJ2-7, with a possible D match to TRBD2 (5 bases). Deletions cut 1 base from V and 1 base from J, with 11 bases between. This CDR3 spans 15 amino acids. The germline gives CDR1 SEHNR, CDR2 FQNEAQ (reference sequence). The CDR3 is CASSLGGLKSYEQYF. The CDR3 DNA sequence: TGTGCCAGCAGCTTAGGTGGACTCAAGTCCTACGAGCAGTACTTC.

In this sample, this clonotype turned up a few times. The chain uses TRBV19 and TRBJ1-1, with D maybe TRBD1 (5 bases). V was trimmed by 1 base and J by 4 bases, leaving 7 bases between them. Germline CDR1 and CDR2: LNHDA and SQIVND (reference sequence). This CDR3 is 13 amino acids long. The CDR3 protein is CASSIGGATEAFF. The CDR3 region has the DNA TGTGCCAGTAGTATAGGGGGCGCCACTGAAGCTTTCTTT.